This paragraph reports one T cell receptor (beta chain). Its antigen is unknown. This sample is part of a study of shared clonotypes between healthy human individuals. The V gene's germline CDR1 is SNHLY and CDR2 FYNNEI. The CDR3 has 14 residues. V lost 8 bases, J lost 5 bases, and 7 bases stayed unmatched. Data came from immunoSEQ multiplex PCR; TCRdb stores just in-frame clones and leaves some out. Among 190,000 or so clones, approximately 62% were seen once, and the ten largest hold 10%. Study observations and caveats: Generally, estimated richness proved larger in naive subsets than it did in memory subsets.

Material for sequencing was memory CD4+ T cells sorted from blood. The subset was: CD45RA-negative fraction. The receptor was derived from a man younger than 45 in good health. The chain recombines TRBV2 with TRBJ2-3, with 10 bases that match TRBD2. The CDR3 loop is CASFGLAVIDTQYF. The CDR3 DNA follows: TGTGCCAGCTTCGGACTAGCGGTGATAGATACGCAGTATTTT. The variable domain in full, completed from reference TRBV2 and TRBJ2-3, reads EPEVTQTPSHQVTQMGQEVILRCVPISNHLYFYWYRQILGQKVEFLVSFYNNEISEKSEIFDDQFSVERPDGSNFTLKIRSTKLEDSAMYFCASFGLAVIDTQYFGPGTRLTVL.